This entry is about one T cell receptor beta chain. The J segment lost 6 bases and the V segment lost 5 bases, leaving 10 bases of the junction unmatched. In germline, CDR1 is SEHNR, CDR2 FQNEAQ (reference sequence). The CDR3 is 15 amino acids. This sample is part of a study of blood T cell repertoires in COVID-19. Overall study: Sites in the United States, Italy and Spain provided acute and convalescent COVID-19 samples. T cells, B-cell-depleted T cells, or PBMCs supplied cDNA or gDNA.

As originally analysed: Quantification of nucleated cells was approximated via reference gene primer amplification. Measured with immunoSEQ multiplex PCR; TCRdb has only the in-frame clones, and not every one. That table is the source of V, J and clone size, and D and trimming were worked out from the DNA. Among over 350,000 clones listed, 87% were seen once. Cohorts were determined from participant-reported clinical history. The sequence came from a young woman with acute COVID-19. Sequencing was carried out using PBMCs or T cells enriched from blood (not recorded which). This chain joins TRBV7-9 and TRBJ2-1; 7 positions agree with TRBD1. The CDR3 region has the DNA TGTGCCAGCAGCCCTTCGACAGGGTACGTCAATGAGCAGTTCTTC. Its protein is CASSPSTGYVNEQFF.